These 7 T cell receptor beta chains were sequenced from one sample in a study of post-analysis software for immune sequencing data. Study results and caveats: Comparison of patients with controls showed 4 to 6 TRBV segments more frequent in patients, TRBV5-6, TRBV5-1 and TRBV20-1 among them.

No antigen has been assigned to these receptors. TCR beta libraries were prepared from cDNA with unique molecular identifiers. One entry per CDR3 protein results from TCRdb running MiXCR on the PCR reads. Here the sample spans roughly 540,000 distinct CDR3 sequences, less than 40% being singletons. The sequencing input was blood. These receptors were taken from a girl aged 2 to 17 with multiple sclerosis.

The chain is built from TRBV10-3 and TRBJ1-1; D is ambiguous. There are 17 residues in the CDR3. The V gene lost 0 bases and the J gene lost 2 bases, with 16 bases spanning the gap. CDR1 is ENHRY and CDR2 is SYGVKD in the germline V gene. The CDR3 sequence: CAISESGRTAENTEAFF. CDR3 in DNA: TGTGCCATCAGTGAGTCCGGGCGGACGGCAGAAAACACTGAAGCTTTCTTT.

V gene TRBV5-1 combines with J gene TRBJ2-3; 8 positions match TRBD1. V lost 1 base and J lost 0; bases outside the gene matches: 1. Germline V gene sequence: CDR1 SGHRS, CDR2 YFSETQ. The CDR3 is 15 residues long. CDR3 loop: CASSLRQGSTDTQYF. As DNA, the CDR3 is TGCGCCAGCAGCTTGAGACAGGGGAGCACAGATACGCAGTATTTT.

This chain uses TRBV5-1 with TRBJ2-3; 7 bases map to TRBD2. CDR1 SGHRS and CDR2 YFSETQ come from the germline V gene. The CDR3 has 17 amino acids. V shed 2 bases and J 4 bases; nucleotides not matched to a gene: 13. The CDR3 spells CASSLEPETSPPDTQYF. The CDR3 DNA reads as TGCGCCAGCAGCTTAGAGCCAGAGACTAGCCCGCCAGATACGCAGTATTTT.

This clonotype was seen a few times. The chain employs TRBV25-1 and TRBJ2-3, with TRBD2 matching 7 bases. CDR3 size: 17 residues. The germline V gene has CDR1 MGHDK and CDR2 SYGVNS. Trimming at V came to 3 bases and at J to 5 bases, leaving 14 bases not matched to a gene. The CDR3 DNA is TGTGCCAGCAGTGATCATCTCCGGGCGGGGGTAGGAGATACGCAGTATTTT. Amino acid sequence: CASSDHLRAGVGDTQYF.

J is TRBJ1-1 and V is TRBV7-9; possibly TRBD1 for D (5 bases). Per germline, CDR1 SEHNR and CDR2 FQNEAQ (reference sequence). V lost 4 bases and J 6 bases, leaving 12 bases between the germline ends. This CDR3 has 13 amino acids. This chain's CDR3 is CASSWDSDAEAFF. The CDR3 DNA reads TGTGCCAGCAGCTGGGACTCAGACGCTGAAGCTTTCTTT.

This clonotype was observed a handful of times. The V call is TRBV7-9, the J call TRBJ1-6; no clear D. The V gene lost 5 bases and the J gene lost 9 bases, with 14 bases spanning the gap. Looked up from germline, CDR1 is SEHNR and CDR2 is FQNEAQ (reference sequence). The CDR3 length is 14 residues. The CDR3 DNA sequence: TGTGCCAGCAGCCCAGCCCCCCTGGGTTCACCCCTCCACTTT. Translation: CASSPAPLGSPLHF.

The chain carries TRBV30 and TRBJ1-2; no reliable D call. This CDR3 has 13 amino acids. Germline CDR1 reads GTSNPN; CDR2 reads SVGIG (reference sequence). V dropped 3 bases and J dropped 4 bases, with 12 bases sitting between them. This CDR3 is CAWRGRRSYGYTF. For the CDR3, the DNA is TGTGCCTGGAGAGGCAGGAGAAGCTATGGCTACACCTTC. The complete variable domain, with remaining parts taken from reference TRBV30 and TRBJ1-2, reads SQTIHQWPATLVQPVGSPLSLECTVEGTSNPNLYWYRQAAGRGLQLLFYSVGIGQISSEVPQNLSASRPQDRQFILSSKKLLLSDSGFYLCAWRGRRSYGYTFGSGTRLTVV.